The 5 T cell receptor beta chains below come from one sample, sequenced in a study of vaccination and CD4 T cells after COVID-19. Treatment specified: approximately nine-day PBMC culture with coronavirus spike peptide pools or control peptides (ViraFEST assay). For these receptors, no antigen is known. Oncomine TCR Beta short-read sequencing was applied to DNA from cultured CD4+ T cells. TCRdb redid the calling of the PCR reads with MiXCR, one entry per CDR3 protein. The top ten clones hold about 8.9% of a sample with about 21,000 distinct CDR3 sequences, approximately 52% of them seen once. Sequenced material: CD4+ T cells from blood, cultured in vitro. These receptors were collected from a human donor who had recovered from COVID-19.

The rearrangement uses TRBV15 and TRBJ2-2; 12 nucleotides agree with TRBD1. This CDR3 region has 17 residues. Germline CDR1 is LNHNV and CDR2 is YYDKDF (reference sequence). V shed 1 base and J 4 bases; nucleotides not matched to a gene: 4. CDR3 region: CATSRVGQGASTGELFF. The DNA for the CDR3 is TGTGCCACCAGCAGAGTGGGACAGGGGGCGAGCACCGGGGAGCTGTTTTTT.

The rearrangement uses TRBV6-1 and TRBJ2-1, with a weak D call TRBD2 (6 bases). The CDR3 extends over 12 amino acids. Germline CDR1 and CDR2: MNHNS and SASEGT. Deletions cut 5 bases from V and 12 bases from J, with 14 bases between. This chain's CDR3 is CASSPTGDAQFF. The CDR3, as DNA: TGTGCCAGCAGTCCTACGGGGGATGCGCAGTTCTTC.

A few counts support this clonotype. V and J are TRBV6-2 or TRBV6-3 and TRBJ1-5; 7 nucleotides match TRBD1. The CDR3 runs to 13 residues. The J segment lost 7 bases and the V segment lost 7 bases, leaving 7 bases of the junction unmatched. Germline V gene lookup returns CDR1 MNHEY and CDR2 SVGEGT. In DNA form, the CDR3 reads TGTGCCAGCAATGGAAGGGGGCACCAGCCCCAGCATTTT. Translation gives CASNGRGHQPQHF.

This chain links TRBV28 with TRBJ1-2, with D possibly being TRBD1 (5 bases). The CDR3 is 13 residues long. V gave up 7 bases and J gave up 2 bases, with 11 bases separating them. Germline-derived CDR1 and CDR2 are MDHEN and SYDVKM. The CDR3: CASTQTENYGYTF. The CDR3 DNA follows: TGTGCCAGCACCCAGACAGAAAACTATGGCTACACCTTC.

The chain joins TRBV12-3 or TRBV12-4 to TRBJ2-5; 8 positions agree with TRBD2. The CDR3 runs to 14 residues. J was trimmed by 6 bases and V by 5 bases; bases with no gene match: 8. The CDR3 is CASSHAGTRKTQYF. CDR3 DNA sequence: TGTGCCAGCAGTCACGCCGGGACTAGGAAGACCCAGTACTTC.